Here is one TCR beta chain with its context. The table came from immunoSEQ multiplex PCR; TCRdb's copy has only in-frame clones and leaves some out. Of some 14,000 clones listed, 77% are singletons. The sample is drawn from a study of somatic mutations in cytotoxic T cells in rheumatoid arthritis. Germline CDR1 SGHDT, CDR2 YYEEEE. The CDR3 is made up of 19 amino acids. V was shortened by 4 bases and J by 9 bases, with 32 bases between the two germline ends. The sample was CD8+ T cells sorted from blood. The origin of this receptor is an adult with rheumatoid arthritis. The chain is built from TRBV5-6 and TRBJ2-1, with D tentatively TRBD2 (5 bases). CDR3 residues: CASSPGSTFTRYGSGEQFF. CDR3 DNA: TGTGCCAGCAGCCCTGGGAGCACGTTTACAAGGTATGGGTCTGGTGAGCAGTTCTTC.